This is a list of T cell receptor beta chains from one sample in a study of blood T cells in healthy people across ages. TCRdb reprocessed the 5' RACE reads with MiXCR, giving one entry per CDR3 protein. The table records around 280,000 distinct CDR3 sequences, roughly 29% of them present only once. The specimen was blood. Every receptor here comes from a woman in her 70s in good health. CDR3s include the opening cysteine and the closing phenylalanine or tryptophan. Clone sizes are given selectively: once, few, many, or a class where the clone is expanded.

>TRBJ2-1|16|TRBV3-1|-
CASSTRTIPSYNEQFF
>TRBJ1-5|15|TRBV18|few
CASSPTEYSNQPQHF
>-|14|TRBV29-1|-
CSVELPPLGETQYF
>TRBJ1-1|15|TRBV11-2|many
CASSLTRGLNTEAFF
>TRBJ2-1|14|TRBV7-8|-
CASSLVAGAEGRFF
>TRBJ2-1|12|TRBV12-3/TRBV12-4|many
CASSFIREEQFF
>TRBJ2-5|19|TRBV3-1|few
CASSRETGLAGGAGETQYF
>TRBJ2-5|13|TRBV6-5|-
CATARTGKETQYF
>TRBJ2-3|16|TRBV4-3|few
CASSQDPQTKASRQYF
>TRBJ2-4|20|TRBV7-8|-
CASSLKTSGSSDLAKNIQYF
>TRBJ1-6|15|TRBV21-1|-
CASSKAWLYNSPLHF
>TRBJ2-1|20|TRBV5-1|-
CASSTLFSPGLAGVRNEQFF
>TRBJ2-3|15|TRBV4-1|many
CASSPLAGGTDTQYF
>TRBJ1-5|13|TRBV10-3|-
CAISESDIGAQHF
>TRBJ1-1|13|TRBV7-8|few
CASGGSPQAEAFF
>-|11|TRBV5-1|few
CASGDSYEQYF
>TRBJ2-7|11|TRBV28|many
CASSVSYEQYF
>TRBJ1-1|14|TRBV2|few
CASSDSWGYTEAFF
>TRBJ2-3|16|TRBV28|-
CASSYTWWGRDDTQYF
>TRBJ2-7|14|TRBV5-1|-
CASSAWGSPYEQYF
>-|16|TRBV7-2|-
CASSFHKFIGGNEQFF
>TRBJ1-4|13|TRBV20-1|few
CSARTGRYKKLFF
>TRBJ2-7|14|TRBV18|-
CASSPTGFPYEQYF
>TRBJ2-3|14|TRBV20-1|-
CSARDYSTTDTQYF
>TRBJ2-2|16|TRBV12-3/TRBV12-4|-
CASSQTGALNTGELFF
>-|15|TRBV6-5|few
CASSSPGTGKETQYF
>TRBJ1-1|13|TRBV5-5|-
CASSLVGGIEAFF
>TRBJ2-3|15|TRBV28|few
CANSSGTRVTDTQYF
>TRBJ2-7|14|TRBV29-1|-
CSVVGPRGSYEQYF
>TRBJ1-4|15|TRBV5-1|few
CASSLGWMEGEKLFF
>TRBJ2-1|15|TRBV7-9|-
CASSQPGFSYNEQFF
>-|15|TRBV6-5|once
CASCYSRTGGYEQYF
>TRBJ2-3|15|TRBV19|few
CASSRQTSGTDTQYF
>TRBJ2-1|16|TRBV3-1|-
CASSQAGRSSYNEQFF
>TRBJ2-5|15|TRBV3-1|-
CASSPTGGNQETQYF
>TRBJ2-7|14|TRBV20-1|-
CSARLWRENYEQYF
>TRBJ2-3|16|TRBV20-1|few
CSARELAEWGPDTQYF
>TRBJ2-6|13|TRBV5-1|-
CASRHSGANVLTF
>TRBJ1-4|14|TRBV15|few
CATSRVTGAGKLFF
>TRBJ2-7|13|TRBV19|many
CASSSRLEGQQYF
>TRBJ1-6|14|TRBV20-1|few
CSARVGARNSPLHF
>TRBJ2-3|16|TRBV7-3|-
CASSLTGRGGADTQYF
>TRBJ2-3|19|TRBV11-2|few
CASSLLSTTGETSTDTQYF
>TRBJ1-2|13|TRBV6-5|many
CASSQYARRGYTF
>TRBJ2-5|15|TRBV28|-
CASTPTGGTQETQYF
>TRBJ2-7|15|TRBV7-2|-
CASSSRLGQGYEQYF
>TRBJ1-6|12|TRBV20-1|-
CSARLGDSPLHF
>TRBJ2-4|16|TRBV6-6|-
CASSTSGGPTKNIQYF
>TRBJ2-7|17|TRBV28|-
CASSLWGLAGGEGEQYF
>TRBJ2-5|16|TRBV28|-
CASSFGGGKYQETQYF
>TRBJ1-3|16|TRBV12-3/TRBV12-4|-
CASSRLDGFSGNTIYF
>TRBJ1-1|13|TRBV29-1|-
CSVVTGPDAEAFF
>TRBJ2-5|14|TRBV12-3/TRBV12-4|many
CASSLGRVRETQYF
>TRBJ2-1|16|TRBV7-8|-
CASSLGAGTAYNEQFF
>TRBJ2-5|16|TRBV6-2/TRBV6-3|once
CASRAAGEGVQETQYF
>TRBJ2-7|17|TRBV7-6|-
CASSPEAGGRNAYEQYF